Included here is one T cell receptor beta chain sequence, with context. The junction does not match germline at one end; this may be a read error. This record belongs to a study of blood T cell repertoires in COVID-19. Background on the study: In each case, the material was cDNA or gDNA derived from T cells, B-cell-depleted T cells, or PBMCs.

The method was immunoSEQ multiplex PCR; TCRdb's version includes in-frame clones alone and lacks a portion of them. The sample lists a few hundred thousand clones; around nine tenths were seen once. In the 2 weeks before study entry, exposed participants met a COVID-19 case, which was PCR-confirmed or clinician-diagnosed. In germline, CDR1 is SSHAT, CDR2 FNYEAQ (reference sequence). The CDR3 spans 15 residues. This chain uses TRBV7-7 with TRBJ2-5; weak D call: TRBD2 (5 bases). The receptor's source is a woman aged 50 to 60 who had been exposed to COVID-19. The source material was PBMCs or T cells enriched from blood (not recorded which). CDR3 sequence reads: CASSKTASNLETQYF. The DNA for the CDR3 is TGTGCTAGCAGCAAAACAGCTAGCAATTTGGAGACCCAGTACTTC.